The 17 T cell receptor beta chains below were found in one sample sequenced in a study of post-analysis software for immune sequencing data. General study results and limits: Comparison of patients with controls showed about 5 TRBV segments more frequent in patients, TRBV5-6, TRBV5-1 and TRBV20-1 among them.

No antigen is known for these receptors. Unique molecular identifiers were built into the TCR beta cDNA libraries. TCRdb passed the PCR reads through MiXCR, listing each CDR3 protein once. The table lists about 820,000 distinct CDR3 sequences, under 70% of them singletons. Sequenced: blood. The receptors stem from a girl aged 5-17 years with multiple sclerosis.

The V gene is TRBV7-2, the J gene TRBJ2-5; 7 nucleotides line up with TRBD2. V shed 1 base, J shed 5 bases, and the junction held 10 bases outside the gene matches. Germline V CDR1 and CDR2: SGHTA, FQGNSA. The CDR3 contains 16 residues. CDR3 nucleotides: TGTGCCAGCAGCTTAGGCTTGGTGGCGGGAGTTGAGACCCAGTACTTC. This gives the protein CASSLGLVAGVETQYF.

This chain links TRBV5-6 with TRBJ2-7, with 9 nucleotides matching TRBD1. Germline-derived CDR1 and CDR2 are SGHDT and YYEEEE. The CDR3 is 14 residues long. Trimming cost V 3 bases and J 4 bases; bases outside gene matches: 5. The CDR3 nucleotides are TGTGCCAGCAGCTGGACAGGGGTTTTGTACGAGCAGTACTTC. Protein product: CASSWTGVLYEQYF.

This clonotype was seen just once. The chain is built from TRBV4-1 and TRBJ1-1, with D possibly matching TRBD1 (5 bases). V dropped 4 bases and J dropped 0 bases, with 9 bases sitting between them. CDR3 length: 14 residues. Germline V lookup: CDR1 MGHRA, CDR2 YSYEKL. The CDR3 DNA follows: TGCGCCAGCAGCCCCCGGGACCTGAACACTGAAGCTTTCTTT. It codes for CASSPRDLNTEAFF.

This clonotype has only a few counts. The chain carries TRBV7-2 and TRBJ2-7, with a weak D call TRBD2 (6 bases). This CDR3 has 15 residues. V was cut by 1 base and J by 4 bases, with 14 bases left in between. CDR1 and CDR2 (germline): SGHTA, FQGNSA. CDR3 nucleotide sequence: TGTGCCAGCAGCTTAGGGGAACTTCGGGGGTACGAGCAGTACTTC. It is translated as CASSLGELRGYEQYF.

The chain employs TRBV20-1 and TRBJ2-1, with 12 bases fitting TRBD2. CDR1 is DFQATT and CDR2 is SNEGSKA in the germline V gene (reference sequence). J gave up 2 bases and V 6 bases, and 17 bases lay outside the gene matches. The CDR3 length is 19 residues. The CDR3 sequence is CSALPGGLAGGHTYNEQFF. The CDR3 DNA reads TGCAGTGCCCTCCCAGGGGGGCTAGCGGGAGGGCACACCTACAATGAGCAGTTCTTC.

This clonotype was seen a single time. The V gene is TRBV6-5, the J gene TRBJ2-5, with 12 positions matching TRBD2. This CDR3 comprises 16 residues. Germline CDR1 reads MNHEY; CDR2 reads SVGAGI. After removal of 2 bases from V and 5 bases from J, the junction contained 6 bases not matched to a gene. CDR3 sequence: CASSYGGLAGRETQYF. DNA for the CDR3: TGTGCCAGCAGTTACGGGGGACTAGCGGGCCGGGAGACCCAGTACTTC.

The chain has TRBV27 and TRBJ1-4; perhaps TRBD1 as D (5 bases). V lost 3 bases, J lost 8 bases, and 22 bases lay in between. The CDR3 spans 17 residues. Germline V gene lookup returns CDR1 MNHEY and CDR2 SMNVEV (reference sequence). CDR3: CASSFSSAGPLKEKLFF. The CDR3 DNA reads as TGTGCCAGCAGTTTTTCGTCGGCGGGGCCCTTAAAAGAAAAACTGTTTTTT.

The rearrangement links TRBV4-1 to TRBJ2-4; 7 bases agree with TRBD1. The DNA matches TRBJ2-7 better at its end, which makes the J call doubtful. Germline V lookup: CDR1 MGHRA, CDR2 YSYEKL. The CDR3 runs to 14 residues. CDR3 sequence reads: CASRRTGVLDEQYF. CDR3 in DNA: TGCGCCAGCAGGAGAACAGGGGTTTTGGACGAGCAGTACTTC.

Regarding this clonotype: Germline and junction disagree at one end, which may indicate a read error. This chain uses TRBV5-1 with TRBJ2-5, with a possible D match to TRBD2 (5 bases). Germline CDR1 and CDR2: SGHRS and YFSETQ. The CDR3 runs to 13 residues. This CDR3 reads CASSLAGLETQYF. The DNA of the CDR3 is TGTGCCAGCAGCCTAGCCGGGCTGGAGACCCAGTACTTC. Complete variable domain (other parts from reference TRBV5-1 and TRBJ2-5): KAGVTQTPRYLIKTRGQQVTLSCSPISGHRSVSWYQQTPGQGLQFLFEYFSETQRNKGNFPGRFSGRQFSNSRSEMNVSTLELGDSALYLCASSLAGLETQYFGPGTRLLVL.

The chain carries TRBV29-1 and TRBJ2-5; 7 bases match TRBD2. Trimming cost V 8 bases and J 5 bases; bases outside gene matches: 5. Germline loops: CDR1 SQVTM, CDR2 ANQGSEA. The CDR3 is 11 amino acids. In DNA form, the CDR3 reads TGCAGCCTACGAGCGGGGGAGACCCAGTACTTC. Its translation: CSLRAGETQYF. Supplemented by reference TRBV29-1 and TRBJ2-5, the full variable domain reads SAVISQKPSRDICQRGTSLTIQCQVDSQVTMMFWYRQQPGQSLTLIATANQGSEATYESGFVIDKFPISRPNLTFSTLTVSNMSPEDSSIYLCSLRAGETQYFGPGTRLLVL.

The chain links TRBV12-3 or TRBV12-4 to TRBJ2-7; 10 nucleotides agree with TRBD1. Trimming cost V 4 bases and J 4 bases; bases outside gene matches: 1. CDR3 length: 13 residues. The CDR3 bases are TGTGCCAGCAGTTGGACAGGGGGGTACGAGCAGTACTTC. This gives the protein CASSWTGGYEQYF.

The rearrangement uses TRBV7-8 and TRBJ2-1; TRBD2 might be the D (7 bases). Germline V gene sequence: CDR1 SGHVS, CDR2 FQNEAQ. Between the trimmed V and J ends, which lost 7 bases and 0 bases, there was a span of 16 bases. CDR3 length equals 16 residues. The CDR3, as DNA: TGTGCCAGCACCAGAAGGGGGACTAACTCCTACAATGAGCAGTTCTTC. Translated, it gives CASTRRGTNSYNEQFF.

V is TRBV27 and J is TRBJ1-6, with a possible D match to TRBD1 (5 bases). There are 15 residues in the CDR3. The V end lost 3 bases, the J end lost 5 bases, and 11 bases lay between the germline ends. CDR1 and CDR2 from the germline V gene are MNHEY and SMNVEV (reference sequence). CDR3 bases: TGTGCCAGCAGTTTGTATCGGGGGGATAATTCACCCCTCCACTTT. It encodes CASSLYRGDNSPLHF.

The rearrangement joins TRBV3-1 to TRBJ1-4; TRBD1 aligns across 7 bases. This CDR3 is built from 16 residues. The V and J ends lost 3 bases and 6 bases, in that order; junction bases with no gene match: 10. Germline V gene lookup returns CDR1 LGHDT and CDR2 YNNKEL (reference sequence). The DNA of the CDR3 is TGTGCCAGCAGCCAGTTTCCGCAGGGGGATCATGAAAAACTGTTTTTT. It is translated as CASSQFPQGDHEKLFF.

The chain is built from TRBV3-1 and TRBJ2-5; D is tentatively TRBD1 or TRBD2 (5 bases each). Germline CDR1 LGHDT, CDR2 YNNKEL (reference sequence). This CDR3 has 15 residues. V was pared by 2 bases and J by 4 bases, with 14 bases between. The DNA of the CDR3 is TGTGCCAGCAGCCAATCTGAGGGGTCGGGAGAGACCCAGTACTTC. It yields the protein CASSQSEGSGETQYF.

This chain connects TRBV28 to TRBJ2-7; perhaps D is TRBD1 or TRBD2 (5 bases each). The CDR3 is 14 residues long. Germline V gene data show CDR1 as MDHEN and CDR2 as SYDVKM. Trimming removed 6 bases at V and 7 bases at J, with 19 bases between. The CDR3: CASSLGRGFWEQYF. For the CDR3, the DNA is TGTGCCAGCAGCCTGGGACGTGGGTTTTGGGAGCAGTACTTC.

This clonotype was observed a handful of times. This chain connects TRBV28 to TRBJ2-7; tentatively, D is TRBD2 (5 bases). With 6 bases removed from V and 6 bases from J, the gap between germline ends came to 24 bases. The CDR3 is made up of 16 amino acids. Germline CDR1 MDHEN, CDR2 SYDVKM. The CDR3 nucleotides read TGTGCCAGCAGCACAACTTCACCTGGCGGGCCCAGCGAGCAGTACTTC. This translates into CASSTTSPGGPSEQYF. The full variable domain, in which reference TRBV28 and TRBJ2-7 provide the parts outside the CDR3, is DVKVTQSSRYLVKRTGEKVFLECVQDMDHENMFWYRQDPGLGLRLIYFSYDVKMKEKGDIPEGYSVSREKKERFSLILESASTNQTSMYLCASSTTSPGGPSEQYFGPGTRLTVT.